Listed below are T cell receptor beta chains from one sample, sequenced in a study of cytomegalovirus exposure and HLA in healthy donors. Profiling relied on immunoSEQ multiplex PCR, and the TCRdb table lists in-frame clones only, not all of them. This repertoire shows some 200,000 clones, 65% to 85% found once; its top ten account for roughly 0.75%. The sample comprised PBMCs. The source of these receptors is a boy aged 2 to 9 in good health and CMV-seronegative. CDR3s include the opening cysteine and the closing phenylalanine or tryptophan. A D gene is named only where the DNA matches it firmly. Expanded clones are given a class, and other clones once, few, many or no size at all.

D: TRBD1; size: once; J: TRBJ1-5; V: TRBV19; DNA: TGTGCCAGTAGTACACAGGGGGCTCGACAGCCCCAGCATTTT; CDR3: CASSTQGARQPQHF
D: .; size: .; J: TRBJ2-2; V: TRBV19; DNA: TGTGCCAGTAGAAGAGCCCTGGGGGAGCTGTTTTTT; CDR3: CASRRALGELFF
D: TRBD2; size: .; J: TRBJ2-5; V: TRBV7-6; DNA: TGTGCCAGCAGCTTAGTAGGGGGACTAGCGGGAGGAGAGACCCAGTACTTC; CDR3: CASSLVGGLAGGETQYF
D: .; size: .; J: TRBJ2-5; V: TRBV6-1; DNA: TGTGCCAGCAGTGAAAAGGATCCCTTGACACTTGGGGAGACCCAGTACTTC; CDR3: CASSEKDPLTLGETQYF
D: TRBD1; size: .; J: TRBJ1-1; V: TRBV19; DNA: TGTGCCAGTAGTCCAGGGGGAACAAGAACTGAAGCTTTCTTT; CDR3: CASSPGGTRTEAFF
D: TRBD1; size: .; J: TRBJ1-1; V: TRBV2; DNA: TGTGCCAGCAGTGAGCCCGACAGGGGGCCTCCGAACACTGAAGCTTTCTTT; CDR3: CASSEPDRGPPNTEAFF
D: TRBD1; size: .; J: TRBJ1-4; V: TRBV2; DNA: TGTGCCAGCAGTGAAATGGGACAGGGGTATGAAAAACTGTTTTTT; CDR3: CASSEMGQGYEKLFF
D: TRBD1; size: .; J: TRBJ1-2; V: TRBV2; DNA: TGTGCCAGCAGTACTGACAGGGGATACTCTGGCTACACCTTC; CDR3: CASSTDRGYSGYTF
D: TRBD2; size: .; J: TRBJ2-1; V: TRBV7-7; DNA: TGTGCTAGCAGCGGACTAGCGGACAATGAGCAGTTCTTC; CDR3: CASSGLADNEQFF
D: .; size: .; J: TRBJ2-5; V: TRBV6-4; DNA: TGTGCCAGCAGTGACGGACTTGGGGAGCAGTACTTC; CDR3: CASSDGLGEQYF
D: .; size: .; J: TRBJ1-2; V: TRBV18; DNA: TGTGCCAGCTCACCACCGTCAAACTATGGCTACACCTTC; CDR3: CASSPPSNYGYTF
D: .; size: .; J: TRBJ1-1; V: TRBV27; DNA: TGTGCCAGCAGCTTGACGACAGGGAACACTGAAGCTTTCTTT; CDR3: CASSLTTGNTEAFF
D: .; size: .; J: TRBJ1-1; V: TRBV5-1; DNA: TGCGCCAGCAGTTTTGGATCTCAGGGTTACACTGAAGCTTTCTTT; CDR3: CASSFGSQGYTEAFF
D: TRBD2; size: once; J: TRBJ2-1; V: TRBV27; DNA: TGTGCCAGCAGTTTATCGGTGACGGGGGGGCTAACTGAGCAGTTCTTC; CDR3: CASSLSVTGGLTEQFF
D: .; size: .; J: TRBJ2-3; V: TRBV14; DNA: TGTGCCAGCAGCCAAGATCTGGATACGCAGTATTTT; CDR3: CASSQDLDTQYF
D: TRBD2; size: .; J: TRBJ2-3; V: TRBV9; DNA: TGTGCCAGCAGCGTATGGGGAGCGGGGGCCTCTAGCACAGATACGCAGTATTTT; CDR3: CASSVWGAGASSTDTQYF
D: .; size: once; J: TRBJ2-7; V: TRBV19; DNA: TGTGCCAGTAGCGACCGACAATCCTACGAGCAGTACTTC; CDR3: CASSDRQSYEQYF
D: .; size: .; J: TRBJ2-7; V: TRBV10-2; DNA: TGCGCCAGCAGCCCAGTCTCCTACGAGCAGTACTTC; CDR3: CASSPVSYEQYF
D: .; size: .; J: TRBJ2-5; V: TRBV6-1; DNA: TGTGCCAGCAGTGAAGACAGGGCAGGGAAGACCCAGTACTTC; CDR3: CASSEDRAGKTQYF
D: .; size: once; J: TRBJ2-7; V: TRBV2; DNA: TGTGCCAGCAGTGAGAGAGGAAACTCCTACGAGCAGTACTTC; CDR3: CASSERGNSYEQYF
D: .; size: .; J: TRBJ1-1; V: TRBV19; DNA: TGTGCCAGTAACGTCCCGGGGACTGAAGCTTTCTTT; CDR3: CASNVPGTEAFF
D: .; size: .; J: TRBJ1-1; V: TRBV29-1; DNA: TGCAGCGTTGTAGTGAACACTGAAGCTTTCTTT; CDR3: CSVVVNTEAFF
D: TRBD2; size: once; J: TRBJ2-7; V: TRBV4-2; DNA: TGTGCCAGCAGCCAAGGATGGACGGGGGGATCCTCCTACGAGCAGTACTTC; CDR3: CASSQGWTGGSSYEQYF
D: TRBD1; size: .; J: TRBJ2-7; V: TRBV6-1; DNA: TGTGCCAGCAGTGTAGACCCGGACAGGGGACACGAGCAGTACTTC; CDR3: CASSVDPDRGHEQYF
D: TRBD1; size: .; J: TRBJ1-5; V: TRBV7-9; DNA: TGTGCCAGCAGCAGGGGGCATAGCAATCAGCCCCAGCATTTT; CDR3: CASSRGHSNQPQHF
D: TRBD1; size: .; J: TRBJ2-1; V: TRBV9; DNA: TGTGCCAGCAGCAGCCAGGGGGCACCCTATGATGAGCAGTTCTTC; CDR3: CASSSQGAPYDEQFF
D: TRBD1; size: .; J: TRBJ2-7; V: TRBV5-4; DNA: TGTGCCAGCAGCTTGGGGGGACAGTCCTACGAGCAGTACTTC; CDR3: CASSLGGQSYEQYF
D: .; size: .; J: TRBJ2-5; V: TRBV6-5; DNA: TGTGCCAGCAGTTTAACCTCCGGGGGTCCCCAAGAGACCCAGTACTTC; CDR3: CASSLTSGGPQETQYF